This T cell receptor beta chain was identified during a study of T cells of healthy individuals. There are many counts of this clonotype. The V gene end was trimmed by 5 bases and the J gene end by 2 bases; junction bases not matched to a gene: 7. Per germline, CDR1 LGHDT and CDR2 YNNKEL (reference sequence). The CDR3 extends over 17 amino acids. MiXCR was run by TCRdb on the 5' RACE reads, yielding one entry per CDR3 protein. The table shows about 41,000 distinct CDR3 sequences, with about 5% occurring only once. The sequence derives from a human donor in good health. The chain couples TRBV3-1 to TRBJ2-1; 12 positions match TRBD2. The CDR3 loop reads CASSDKLAGGPYNEQFF. The CDR3 DNA is TGTGCCAGCAGCGACAAACTAGCGGGAGGCCCCTACAATGAGCAGTTCTTC.